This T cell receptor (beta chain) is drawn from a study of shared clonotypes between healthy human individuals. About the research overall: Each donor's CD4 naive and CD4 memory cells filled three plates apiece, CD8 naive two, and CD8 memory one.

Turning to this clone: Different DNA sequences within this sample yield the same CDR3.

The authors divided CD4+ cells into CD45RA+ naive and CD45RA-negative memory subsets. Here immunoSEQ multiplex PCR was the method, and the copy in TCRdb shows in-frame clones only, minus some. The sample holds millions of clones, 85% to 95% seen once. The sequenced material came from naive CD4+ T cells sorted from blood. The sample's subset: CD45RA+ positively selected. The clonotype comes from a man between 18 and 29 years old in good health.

CDR3 loop: CASSLGTASGNTIYF. The CDR3 nucleotides read TGTGCCAGCAGCTTGGGGACAGCCTCTGGAAACACCATATATTTT. The gene calls are TRBV7-9 and TRBJ1-3, with 7 bases fitting TRBD1. Germline V gives CDR1 SEHNR, CDR2 FQNEAQ (reference sequence). J lost 0 bases, V lost 3 bases, and 2 bases had no gene match. The CDR3 is made up of 15 amino acids.